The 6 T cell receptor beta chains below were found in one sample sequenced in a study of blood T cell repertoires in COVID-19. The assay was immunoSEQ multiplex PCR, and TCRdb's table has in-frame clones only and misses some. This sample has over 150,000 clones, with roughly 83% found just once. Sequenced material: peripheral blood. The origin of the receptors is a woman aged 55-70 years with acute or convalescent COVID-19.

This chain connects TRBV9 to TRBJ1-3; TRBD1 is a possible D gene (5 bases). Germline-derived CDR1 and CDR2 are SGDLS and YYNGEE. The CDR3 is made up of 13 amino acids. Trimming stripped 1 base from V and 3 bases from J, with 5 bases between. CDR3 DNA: TGTGCCAGCAGCGTAACAGGTGGAAACACCATATATTTT. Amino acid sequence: CASSVTGGNTIYF.

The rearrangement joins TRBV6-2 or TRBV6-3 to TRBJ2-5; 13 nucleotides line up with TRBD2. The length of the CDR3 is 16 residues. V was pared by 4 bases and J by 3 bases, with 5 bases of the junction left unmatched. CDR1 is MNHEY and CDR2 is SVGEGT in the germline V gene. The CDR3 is CASSSRTSGGEETQYF. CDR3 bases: TGTGCCAGCAGTTCTCGGACTAGCGGGGGCGAAGAGACCCAGTACTTC.

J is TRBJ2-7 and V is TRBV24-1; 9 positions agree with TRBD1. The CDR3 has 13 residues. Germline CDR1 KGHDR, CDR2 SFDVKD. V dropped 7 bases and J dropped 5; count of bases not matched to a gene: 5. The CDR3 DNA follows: TGTGCCACCAGCTCCGGGACAGGGAACGAGCAGTACTTC. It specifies CATSSGTGNEQYF.

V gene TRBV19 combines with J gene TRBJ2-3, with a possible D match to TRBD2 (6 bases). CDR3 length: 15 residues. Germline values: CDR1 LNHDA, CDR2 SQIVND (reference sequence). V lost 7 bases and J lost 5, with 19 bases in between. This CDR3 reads CASKSAGNSLDTQYF. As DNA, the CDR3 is TGTGCCAGTAAGAGCGCGGGGAACTCTTTAGATACGCAGTATTTT.

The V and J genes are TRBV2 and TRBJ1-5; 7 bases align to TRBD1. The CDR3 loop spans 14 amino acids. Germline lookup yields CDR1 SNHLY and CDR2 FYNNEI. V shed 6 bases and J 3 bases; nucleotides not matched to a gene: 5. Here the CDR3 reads CASSTTGLNQPQHF. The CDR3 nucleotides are TGTGCCAGCAGCACGACAGGGCTCAATCAGCCCCAGCATTTT.

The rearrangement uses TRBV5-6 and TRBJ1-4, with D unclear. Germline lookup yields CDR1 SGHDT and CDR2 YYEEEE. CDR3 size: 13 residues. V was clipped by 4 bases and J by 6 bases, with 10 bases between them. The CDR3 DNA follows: TGTGCCAGCAGCCCCCGGGTACATGAAAAACTGTTTTTT. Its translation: CASSPRVHEKLFF.